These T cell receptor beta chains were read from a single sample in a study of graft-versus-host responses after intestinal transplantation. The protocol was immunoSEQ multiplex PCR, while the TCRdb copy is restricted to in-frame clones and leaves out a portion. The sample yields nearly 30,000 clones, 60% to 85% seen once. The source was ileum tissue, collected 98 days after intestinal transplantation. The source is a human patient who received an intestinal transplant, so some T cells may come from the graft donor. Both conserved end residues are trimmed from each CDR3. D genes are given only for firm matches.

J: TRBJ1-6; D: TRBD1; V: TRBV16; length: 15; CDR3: ASSQFPPGQINSPLH
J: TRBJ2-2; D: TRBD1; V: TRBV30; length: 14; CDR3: AWSKGGGGNTGELF
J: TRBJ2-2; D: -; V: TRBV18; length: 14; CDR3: ASSPLVQRITGELF
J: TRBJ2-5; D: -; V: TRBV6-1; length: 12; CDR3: ASSGLLGRGDQY
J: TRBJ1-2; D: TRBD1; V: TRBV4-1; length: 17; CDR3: ASSQRVPRTGGPSYGYT
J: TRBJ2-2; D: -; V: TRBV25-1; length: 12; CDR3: ASSEYTNTGELF
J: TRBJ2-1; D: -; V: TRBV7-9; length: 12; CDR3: ASSSEHRAGEQF
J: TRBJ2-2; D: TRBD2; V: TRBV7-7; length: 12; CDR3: ASSYGLGDGELF
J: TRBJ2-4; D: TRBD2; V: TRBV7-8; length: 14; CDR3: ASSPTGLAEKNIQY
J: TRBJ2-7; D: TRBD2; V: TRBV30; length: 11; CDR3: AWNLAGGNEQY
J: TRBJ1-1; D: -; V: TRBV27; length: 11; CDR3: ASSLPGGFEAF
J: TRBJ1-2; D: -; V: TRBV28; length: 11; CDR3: ASSLTAAWGYT
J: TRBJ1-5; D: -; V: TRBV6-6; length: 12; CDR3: ASRGRESNQPQH
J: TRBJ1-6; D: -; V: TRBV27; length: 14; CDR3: ASSLEGTSYNSPLH
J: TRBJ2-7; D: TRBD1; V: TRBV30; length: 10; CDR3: ASDRGNYEQY
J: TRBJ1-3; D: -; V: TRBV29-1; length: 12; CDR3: SVGSGMDGNTIY
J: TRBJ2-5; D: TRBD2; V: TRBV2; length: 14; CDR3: ASRGLAGGVQETQY
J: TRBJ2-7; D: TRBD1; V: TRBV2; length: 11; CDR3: ASSGTGGHEQY
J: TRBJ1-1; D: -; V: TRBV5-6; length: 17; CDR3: ASSPPVGGRVWMNTEAF
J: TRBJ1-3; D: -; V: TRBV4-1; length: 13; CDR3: ASSQETILKNTIY
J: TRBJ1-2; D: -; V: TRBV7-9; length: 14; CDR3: ASDIEEGTLGNGYT
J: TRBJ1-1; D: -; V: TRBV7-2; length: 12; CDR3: ASSPYKDTTEAF
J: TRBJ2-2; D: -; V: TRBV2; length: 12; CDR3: ASSARLTAGELF
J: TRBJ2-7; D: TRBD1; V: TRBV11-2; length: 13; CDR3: ASSSLGQGTYEQY
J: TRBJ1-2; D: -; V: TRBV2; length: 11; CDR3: ASIGTFIYGYT
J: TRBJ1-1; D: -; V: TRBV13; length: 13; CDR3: ASSLSPGDNTEAF
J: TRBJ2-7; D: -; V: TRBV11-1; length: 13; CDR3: ASSSSSTPTYEQY
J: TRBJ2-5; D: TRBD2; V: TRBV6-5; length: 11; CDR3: ASSPRGGETQY
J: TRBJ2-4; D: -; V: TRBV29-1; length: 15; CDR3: SVGDTTGNLAKNIQY
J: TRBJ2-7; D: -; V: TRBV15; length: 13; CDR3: ATSRERWDMGEQY
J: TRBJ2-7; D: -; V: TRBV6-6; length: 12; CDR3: ASSYTLLTNEQY
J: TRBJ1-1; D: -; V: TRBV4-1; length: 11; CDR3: ASSPQSGGLAF
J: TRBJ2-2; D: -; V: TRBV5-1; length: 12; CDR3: ASNFEINTGELF
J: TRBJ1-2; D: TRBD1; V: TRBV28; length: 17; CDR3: ASSAIFEVRDRGHYGYT
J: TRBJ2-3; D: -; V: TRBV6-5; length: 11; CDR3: ASSPHLADTQY
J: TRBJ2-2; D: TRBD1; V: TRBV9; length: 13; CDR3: ASSVGQGWYGELF
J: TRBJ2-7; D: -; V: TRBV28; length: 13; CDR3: ASNIKSGLLYEQY
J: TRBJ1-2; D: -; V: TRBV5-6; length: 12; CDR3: ATRARAERYGYT
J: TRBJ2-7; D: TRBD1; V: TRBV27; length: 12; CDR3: ASSLGTGIYEQY
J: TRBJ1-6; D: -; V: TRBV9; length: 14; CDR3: ASSVGVSSYNSPLH
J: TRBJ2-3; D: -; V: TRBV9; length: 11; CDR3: ASSPDPTDTQY